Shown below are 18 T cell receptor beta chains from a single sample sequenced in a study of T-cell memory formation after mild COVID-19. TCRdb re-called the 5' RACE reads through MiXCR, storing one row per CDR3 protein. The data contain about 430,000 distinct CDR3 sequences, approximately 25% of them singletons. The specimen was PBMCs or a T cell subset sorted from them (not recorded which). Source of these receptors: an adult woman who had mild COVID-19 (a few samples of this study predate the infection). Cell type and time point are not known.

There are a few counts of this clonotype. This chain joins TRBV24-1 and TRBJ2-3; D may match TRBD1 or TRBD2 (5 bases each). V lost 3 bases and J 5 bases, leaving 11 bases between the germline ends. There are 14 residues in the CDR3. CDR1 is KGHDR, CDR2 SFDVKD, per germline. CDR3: CATSDTREIDTQYF. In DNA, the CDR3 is TGTGCCACCAGTGATACCAGGGAGATAGATACGCAGTATTTT.

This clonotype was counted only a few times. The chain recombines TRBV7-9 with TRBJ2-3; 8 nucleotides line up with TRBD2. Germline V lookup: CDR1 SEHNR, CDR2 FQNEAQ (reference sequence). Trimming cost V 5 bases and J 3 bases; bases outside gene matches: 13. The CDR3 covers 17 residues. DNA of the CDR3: TGTGCCAGCAGCCTCGGGGGGGCGAATATGAGAACAGATACGCAGTATTTT. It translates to CASSLGGANMRTDTQYF. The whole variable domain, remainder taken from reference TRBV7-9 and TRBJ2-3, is DTGVSQNPRHKITKRGQNVTFRCDPISEHNRLYWYRQTLGQGPEFLTYFQNEAQLEKSRLLSDRFSAERPKGSFSTLEIQRTEQGDSAMYLCASSLGGANMRTDTQYFGPGTRLTVL.

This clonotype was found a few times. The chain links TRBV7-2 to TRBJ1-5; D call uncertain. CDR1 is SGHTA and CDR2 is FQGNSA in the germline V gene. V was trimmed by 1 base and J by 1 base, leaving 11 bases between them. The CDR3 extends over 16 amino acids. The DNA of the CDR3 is TGTGCCAGCAGCTTAGTCGGCGCGGGGAGCAATCAGCCCCAGCATTTT. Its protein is CASSLVGAGSNQPQHF.

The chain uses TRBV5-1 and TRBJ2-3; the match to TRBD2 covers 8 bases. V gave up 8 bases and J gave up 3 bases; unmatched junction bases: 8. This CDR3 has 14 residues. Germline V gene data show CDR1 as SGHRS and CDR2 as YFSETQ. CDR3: CASTTSGRTDTQYF. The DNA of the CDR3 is TGCGCCAGTACCACTAGCGGCAGGACAGATACGCAGTATTTT.

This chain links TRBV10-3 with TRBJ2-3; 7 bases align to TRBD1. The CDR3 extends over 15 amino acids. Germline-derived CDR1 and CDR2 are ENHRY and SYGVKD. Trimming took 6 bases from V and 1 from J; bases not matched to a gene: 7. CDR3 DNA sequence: TGTGCCATCAGCGAACAGGGGCAACGCACAGATACGCAGTATTTT. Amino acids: CAISEQGQRTDTQYF.

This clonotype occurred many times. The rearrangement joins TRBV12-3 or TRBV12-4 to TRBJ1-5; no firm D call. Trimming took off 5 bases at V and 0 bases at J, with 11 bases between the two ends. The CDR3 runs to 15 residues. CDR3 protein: CASSPDGYSNQPQHF. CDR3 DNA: TGTGCCAGCAGTCCTGACGGTTATAGCAATCAGCCCCAGCATTTT.

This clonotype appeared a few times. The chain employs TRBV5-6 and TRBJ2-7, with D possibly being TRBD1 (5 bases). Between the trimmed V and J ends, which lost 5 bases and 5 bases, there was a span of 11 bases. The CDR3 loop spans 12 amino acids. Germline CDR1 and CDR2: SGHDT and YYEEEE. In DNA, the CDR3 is TGTGCCAGCAGTTACAGGTCCCACGAGCAGTACTTC. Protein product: CASSYRSHEQYF.

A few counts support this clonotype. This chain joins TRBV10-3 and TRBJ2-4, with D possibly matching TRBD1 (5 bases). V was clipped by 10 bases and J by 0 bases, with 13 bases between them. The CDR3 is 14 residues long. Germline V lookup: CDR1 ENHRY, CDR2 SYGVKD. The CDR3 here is CATLQQGAKNIQYF. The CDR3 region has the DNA TGTGCCACCCTCCAGCAGGGAGCCAAAAACATTCAGTACTTC.

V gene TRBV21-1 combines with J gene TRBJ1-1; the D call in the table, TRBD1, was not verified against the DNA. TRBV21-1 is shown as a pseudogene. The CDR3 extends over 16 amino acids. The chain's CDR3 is CASSKRHLGTPAEAFF. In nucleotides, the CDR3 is TGTGCCAGCAGCAAACGGCACCTCGGGACCCCTGCTGAAGCTTTCTTT.

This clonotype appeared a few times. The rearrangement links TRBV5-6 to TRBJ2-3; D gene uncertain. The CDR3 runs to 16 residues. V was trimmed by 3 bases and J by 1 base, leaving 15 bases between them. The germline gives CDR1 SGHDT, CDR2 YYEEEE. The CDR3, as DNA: TGTGCCAGCAGCTCCGCTCGGCAGTACGGCACAGATACGCAGTATTTT. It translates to CASSSARQYGTDTQYF.

The DNA for the CDR3 is TGCGCCACCTCCAACACCGGGGAGCTGTTTTTT. This encodes CATSNTGELFF. This chain connects TRBV5-1 to TRBJ2-2; D unresolved. Germline CDR1 reads SGHRS; CDR2 reads YFSETQ. The CDR3 length is 11 residues. V lost 9 bases to trimming and J lost 2 bases, with 5 bases between them.

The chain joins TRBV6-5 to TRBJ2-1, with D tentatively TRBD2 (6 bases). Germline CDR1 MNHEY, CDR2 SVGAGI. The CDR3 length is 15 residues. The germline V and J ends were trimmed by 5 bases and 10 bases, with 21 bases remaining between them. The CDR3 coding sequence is TGTGCCAGCAGTGTTCCGGGACTTACCCTTGGGGAGCAGTTCTTC. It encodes CASSVPGLTLGEQFF.

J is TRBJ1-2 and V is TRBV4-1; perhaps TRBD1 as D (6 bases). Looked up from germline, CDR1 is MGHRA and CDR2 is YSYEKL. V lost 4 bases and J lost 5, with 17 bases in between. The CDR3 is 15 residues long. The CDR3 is CASSPTDSPNYGYTF. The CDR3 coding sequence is TGCGCCAGCAGCCCGACGGACAGTCCCAATTATGGCTACACCTTC.

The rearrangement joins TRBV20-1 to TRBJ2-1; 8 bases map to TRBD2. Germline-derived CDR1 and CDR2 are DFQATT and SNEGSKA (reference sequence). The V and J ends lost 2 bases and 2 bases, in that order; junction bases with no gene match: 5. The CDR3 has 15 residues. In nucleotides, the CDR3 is TGCAGTGCTAGAAAATTAGCGGGAACCTACAATGAGCAGTTCTTC. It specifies CSARKLAGTYNEQFF.

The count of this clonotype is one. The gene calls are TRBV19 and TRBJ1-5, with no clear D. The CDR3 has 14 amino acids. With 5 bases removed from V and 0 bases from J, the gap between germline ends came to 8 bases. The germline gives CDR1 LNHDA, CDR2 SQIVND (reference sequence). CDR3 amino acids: CASSSGPSNQPQHF. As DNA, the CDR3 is TGTGCCAGTAGTTCGGGCCCTAGCAATCAGCCCCAGCATTTT.

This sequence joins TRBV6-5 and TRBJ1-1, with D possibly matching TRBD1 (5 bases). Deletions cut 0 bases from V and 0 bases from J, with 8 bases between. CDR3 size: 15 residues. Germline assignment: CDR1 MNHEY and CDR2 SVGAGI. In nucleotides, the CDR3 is TGTGCCAGCAGTTACTCGACAGTCATGAACACTGAAGCTTTCTTT. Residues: CASSYSTVMNTEAFF.

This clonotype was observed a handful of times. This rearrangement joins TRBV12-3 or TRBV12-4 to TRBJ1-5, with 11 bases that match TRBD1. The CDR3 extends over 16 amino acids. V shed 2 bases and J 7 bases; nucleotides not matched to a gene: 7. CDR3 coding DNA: TGTGCCAGCAGTTTAACCTGGACAGGGGGCGGACAGCCCCAGCATTTT. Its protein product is CASSLTWTGGGQPQHF.

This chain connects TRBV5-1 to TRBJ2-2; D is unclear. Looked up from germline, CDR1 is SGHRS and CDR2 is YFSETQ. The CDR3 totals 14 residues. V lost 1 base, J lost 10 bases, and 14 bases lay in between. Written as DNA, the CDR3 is TGCGCCAGCAGCTTGAGTGTAACCGTTGTGGAGCTGTTTTTT. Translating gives CASSLSVTVVELFF.